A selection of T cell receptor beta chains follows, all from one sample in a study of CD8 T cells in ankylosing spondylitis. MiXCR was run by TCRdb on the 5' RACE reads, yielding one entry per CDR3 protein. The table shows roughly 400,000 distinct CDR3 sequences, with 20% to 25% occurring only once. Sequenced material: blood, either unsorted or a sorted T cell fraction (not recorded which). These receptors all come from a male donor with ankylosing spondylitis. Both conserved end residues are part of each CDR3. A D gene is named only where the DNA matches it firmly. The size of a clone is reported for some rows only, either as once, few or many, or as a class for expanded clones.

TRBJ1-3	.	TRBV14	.	TGTGCCAGCAGCCAAGGTATCTCTGGAAACACCATATATTTT	CASSQGISGNTIYF
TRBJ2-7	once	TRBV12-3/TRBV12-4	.	TGTGCCAGCAGTTTGGCAGGGGCCCGGAACTACGAGCAGTACTTC	CASSLAGARNYEQYF
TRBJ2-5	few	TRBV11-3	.	TGTGCCAGCAGCCCACTTGACCTGCAGGGAGAGACCCAGTACTTC	CASSPLDLQGETQYF
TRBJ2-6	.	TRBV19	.	TGTGCCAGTAGTCCACACAGAGCTGGGGCCAACGTCCTGACTTTC	CASSPHRAGANVLTF
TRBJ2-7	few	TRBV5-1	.	TGCGCCAGCAGCTTGGCTGGGTTCGAGCAGTACTTC	CASSLAGFEQYF
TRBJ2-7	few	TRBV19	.	TGTGCCAGTAGGGCCAATCCCTACGAGCAGTACTTC	CASRANPYEQYF
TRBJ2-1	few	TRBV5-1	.	TGCGCCAGCAGCCATCAGCTAGAAGGAGGGGAGCAGTTCTTC	CASSHQLEGGEQFF
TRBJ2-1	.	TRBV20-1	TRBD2	TGCAGTGCCGCGTTTAGGGGACTAGCGGGCCACAATGAGCAGTTCTTC	CSAAFRGLAGHNEQFF
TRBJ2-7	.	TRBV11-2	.	TGTGCCAGCAGCTTAGATCCCTACTACTCCTACGAGCAGTACTTC	CASSLDPYYSYEQYF
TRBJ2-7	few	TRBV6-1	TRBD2	TGTGCCAGCAGTCGGAAGCCTCCGGGACTAGCGGGAGCTTCCTACGAGCAGTACTTC	CASSRKPPGLAGASYEQYF
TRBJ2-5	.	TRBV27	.	TGTGCCAGCAGTTTTAGGAGGGAGACCCAGTACTTC	CASSFRRETQYF
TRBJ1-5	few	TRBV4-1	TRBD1	TGCGCCAGCAGCTTTGAACAGGGGGATCAGCCCCAGCATTTT	CASSFEQGDQPQHF
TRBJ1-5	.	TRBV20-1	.	TGCAGTGCAGGGGGAGCGGCATCGATGGATCAGCCCCAGCATTTT	CSAGGAASMDQPQHF
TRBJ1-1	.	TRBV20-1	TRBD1	TGCAGTGCTAGAGTGAGGGGGCACACTGAAGCTTTCTTT	CSARVRGHTEAFF
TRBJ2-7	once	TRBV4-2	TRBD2	TGTGCCAGCAGCCCCGGTAGCGGGAGTTATTACCACGAGCAGTACTTC	CASSPGSGSYYHEQYF
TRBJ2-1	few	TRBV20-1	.	TGCAGTGCTCCTGACTACTCGTTCCCTAGCAATGAGCAGTTCTTC	CSAPDYSFPSNEQFF
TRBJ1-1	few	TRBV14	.	TGTGCCAGCAGCCAAGATTTCGTGGGGTACACTGAAGCTTTCTTT	CASSQDFVGYTEAFF
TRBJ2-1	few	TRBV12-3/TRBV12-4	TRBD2	TGTGCCAGCAGTGCCAGGACTAGCGGAGACAATGAGCAGTTCTTC	CASSARTSGDNEQFF
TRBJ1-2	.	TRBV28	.	TGTGCCAGCGGGGCCGGGAACTATGGCTACACCTTC	CASGAGNYGYTF
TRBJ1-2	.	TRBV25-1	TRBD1	TGTGCCAGCAGTGCCAGGAGGCCCGGACAGGGCGGGGCCTATGGCTACACCTTC	CASSARRPGQGGAYGYTF
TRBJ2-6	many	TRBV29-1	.	TGCAGCGTACAGTTCTCTGGGGCCAACGTCCTGACTTTC	CSVQFSGANVLTF
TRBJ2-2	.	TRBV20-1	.	TGCAGTGCTACAGGGAACACCGGGGAGCTGTTTTTT	CSATGNTGELFF
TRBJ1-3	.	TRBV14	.	TGTGCCAGCAGCCTACGACTTCGTGGAAACACCATATATTTT	CASSLRLRGNTIYF
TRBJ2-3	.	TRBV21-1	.	TGTGCCAGCAGCAAAGCCAAGGAACTTCGCACAGATACGCAGTATTTT	CASSKAKELRTDTQYF
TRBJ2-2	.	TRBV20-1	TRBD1	TGCAGTGTTCCAGGGGGCCGGTTCGCGAACACCGGGGAGCTGTTTTTT	CSVPGGRFANTGELFF
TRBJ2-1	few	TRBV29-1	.	TGCAGCGGCGCGGTCGGACAGTCGAAGGGCAATGAGCAGTTCTTC	CSGAVGQSKGNEQFF
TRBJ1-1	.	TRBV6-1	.	TGTGCCAGCAGTCCTTACAGGGCCACTGAAGCTTTCTTT	CASSPYRATEAFF
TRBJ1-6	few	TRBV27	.	TGTGCCAGCAGTTTGGGGGCCGGGGTTGCCGTGGGTTCACCCCTCCACTTT	CASSLGAGVAVGSPLHF
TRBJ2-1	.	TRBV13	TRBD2	TGTGCCAGCAGCTTAGGGACTAGCTGGGGCAATGAGCAGTTCTTC	CASSLGTSWGNEQFF
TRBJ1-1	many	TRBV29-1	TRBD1	TGCAGCGTGCGCACAGGGGGGAACACTGAAGCTTTCTTT	CSVRTGGNTEAFF
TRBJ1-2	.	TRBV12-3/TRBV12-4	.	TGTGCCACCCTCTTCGGCTATGGCTACACCTTC	CATLFGYGYTF
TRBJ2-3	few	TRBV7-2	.	TGTGCCAGCACTGAAAACCCAGGGCGAACAGATACGCAGTATTTT	CASTENPGRTDTQYF
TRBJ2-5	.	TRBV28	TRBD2	TGTGCCAGCTTATTAGCGGGAGGGGAGACCCAGTACTTC	CASLLAGGETQYF
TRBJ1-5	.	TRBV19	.	TGTGCCAGTAGTATGTCCAGGGATCAGCCCCAGCATTTT	CASSMSRDQPQHF
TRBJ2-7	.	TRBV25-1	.	TGTGCCAGCAGGGAAATAAGCCCTCCAGGCGAGCAGTACTTC	CASREISPPGEQYF
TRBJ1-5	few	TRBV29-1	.	TGCAGCACTGGGGAGGGAGGGAATCAGCCCCAGCATTTT	CSTGEGGNQPQHF
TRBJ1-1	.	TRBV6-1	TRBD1	TGTGCCAGCAGTAGGACAGGGGGAGCCCTGGCGAACACTGAAGCTTTCTTT	CASSRTGGALANTEAFF
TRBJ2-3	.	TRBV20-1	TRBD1	TGCAGTGCTACGGAAGACAGGGTCGGCACAGATACGCAGTATTTT	CSATEDRVGTDTQYF
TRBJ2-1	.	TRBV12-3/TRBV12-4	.	TGTGCCAGCAGCCCCGGGGTAGGGTACAATGAGCAGTTCTTC	CASSPGVGYNEQFF
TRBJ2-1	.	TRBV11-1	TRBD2	TGTGCCAGCAGCCGGACTAGCGGGAGCCTATACAATGAGCAGTTCTTC	CASSRTSGSLYNEQFF
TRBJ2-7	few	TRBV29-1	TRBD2	TGCAGCGGCAGACTAGCCCAAGGTGGCGAGCAGTACTTC	CSGRLAQGGEQYF
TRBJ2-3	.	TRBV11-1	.	TGTGCCAGCAAGCAGACCCACCAAGCAGATACGCAGTATTTT	CASKQTHQADTQYF
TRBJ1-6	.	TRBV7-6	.	TGTGCCAGCTCCCAGAGGTTCGATAATTCACCCCTCCACTTT	CASSQRFDNSPLHF
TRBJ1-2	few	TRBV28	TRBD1	TGTGCCAGCAGTCCTACCGGACAGGGGGGACCTAACTATGGCTACACCTTC	CASSPTGQGGPNYGYTF
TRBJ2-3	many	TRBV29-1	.	TGCAGCGTTGCACAGGGCGCAGATACGCAGTATTTT	CSVAQGADTQYF